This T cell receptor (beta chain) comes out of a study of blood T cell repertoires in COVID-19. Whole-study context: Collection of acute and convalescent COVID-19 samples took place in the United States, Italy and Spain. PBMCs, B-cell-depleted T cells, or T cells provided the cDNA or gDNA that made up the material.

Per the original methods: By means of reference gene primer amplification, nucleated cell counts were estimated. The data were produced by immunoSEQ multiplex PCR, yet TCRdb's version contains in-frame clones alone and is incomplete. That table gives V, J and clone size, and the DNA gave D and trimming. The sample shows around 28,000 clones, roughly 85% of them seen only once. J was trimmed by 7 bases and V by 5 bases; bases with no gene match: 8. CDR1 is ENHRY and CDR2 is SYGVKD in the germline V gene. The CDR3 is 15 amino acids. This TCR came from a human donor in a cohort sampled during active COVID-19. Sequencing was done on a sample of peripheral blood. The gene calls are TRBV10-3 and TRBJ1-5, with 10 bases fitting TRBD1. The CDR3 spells CAISPGTGEGQPQHF. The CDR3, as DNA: TGTGCCATCAGTCCCGGGACAGGGGAAGGACAGCCCCAGCATTTT.